The 6 T cell receptor beta chains below all came from one sample that was sequenced in a study of neoadjuvant anti-PD-1 for oral cavity cancer. Profiling relied on immunoSEQ multiplex PCR, and the TCRdb table lists in-frame clones only, not all of them. The sample carries tens of thousands of clones, roughly 80% recorded once. Specimen: PBMCs, collected before nivolumab (anti-PD-1) treatment. The receptors shown here come from a person between 40 and 79 years old with oral cavity squamous cell carcinoma.

The V gene is TRBV6-1, the J gene TRBJ1-6, with D possibly being TRBD1 (6 bases). The germline gives CDR1 MNHNS, CDR2 SASEGT. V lost 9 bases and J 7 bases, leaving 19 bases between the germline ends. The CDR3 loop spans 15 amino acids. The CDR3 sequence: CASNVAGAGNSPLHF. CDR3 nucleotide sequence: TGTGCCAGTAACGTCGCGGGGGCAGGGAATTCACCCCTCCACTTT.

This sequence joins TRBV28 and TRBJ2-7; 8 bases match TRBD2. The CDR3 is made up of 15 amino acids. Germline V gene sequence: CDR1 MDHEN, CDR2 SYDVKM. The J segment lost 4 bases and the V segment lost 5 bases, leaving 10 bases of the junction unmatched. CDR3 in DNA: TGTGCCAGCAGTGTACCTAGCGGGTGGGTTTACGAGCAGTACTTC. Translating it yields CASSVPSGWVYEQYF.

The V call is TRBV7-2, the J call TRBJ1-2, with a tentative D call TRBD1 (5 bases). Germline V gene data show CDR1 as SGHTA and CDR2 as FQGNSA. The V end was cut by 2 bases, the J end by 2 bases, with 12 bases between. This CDR3 contains 15 residues. The CDR3 region is CASSLQGWGNYGYTF. The CDR3 DNA reads as TGTGCCAGCAGCTTACAGGGTTGGGGAAACTATGGCTACACCTTC.

The chain is built from TRBV5-1 and TRBJ1-2; 11 nucleotides align to TRBD1. J gave up 7 bases and V 4 bases, and 3 bases lay outside the gene matches. CDR1 and CDR2 (germline): SGHRS, YFSETQ. The CDR3 is 13 amino acids. The CDR3 DNA follows: TGCGCCAGCAGCCTGGGACAGGGGGGTGGCTACACCTTC. Residues: CASSLGQGGGYTF.

The chain carries TRBV13 and TRBJ1-3; TRBD1 might be the D (5 bases). The V end lost 6 bases, the J end lost 0 bases, and 12 bases lay between the germline ends. CDR1 PRHDT and CDR2 FYEKMQ come from the germline V gene (reference sequence). This CDR3 is 15 amino acids long. The CDR3 bases are TGTGCCAGCAGGTCTTCAGGGTTCTCTGGAAACACCATATATTTT. It translates to CASRSSGFSGNTIYF.

This clone showed up just once. This chain links TRBV12-1 with TRBJ1-1. TRBV12-1 is assigned pseudogene status. This CDR3 region has 18 residues. This chain's CDR3 is CASSMALWGEGRNTEAFF. The CDR3, as DNA: TGTGCCAGCAGCATGGCTTTGTGGGGCGAAGGGAGGAACACTGAAGCTTTCTTT.